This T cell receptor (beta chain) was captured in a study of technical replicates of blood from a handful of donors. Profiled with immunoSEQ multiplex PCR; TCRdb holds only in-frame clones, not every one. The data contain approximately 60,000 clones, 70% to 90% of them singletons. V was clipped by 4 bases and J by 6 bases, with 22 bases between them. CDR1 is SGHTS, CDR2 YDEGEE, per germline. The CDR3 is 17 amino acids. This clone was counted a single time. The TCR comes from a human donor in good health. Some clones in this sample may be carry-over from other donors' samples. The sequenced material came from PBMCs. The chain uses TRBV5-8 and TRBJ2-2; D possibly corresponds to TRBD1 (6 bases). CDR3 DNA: TGTGCCAGCAGCGGGGATGATGGTACAGGGTCCCCCGGGGAGCTGTTTTTT. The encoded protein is CASSGDDGTGSPGELFF. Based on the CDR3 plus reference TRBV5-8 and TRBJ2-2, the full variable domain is EAGVTQSPTHLIKTRGQQATLRCSPISGHTSVYWYQQALGLGLQFLLWYDEGEERNRGNFPPRFSGRQFPNYSSELNVNALELEDSALYLCASSGDDGTGSPGELFFGEGSRLTVL.